Following are 32 T cell receptor beta chains from one sample sequenced in a study of technical replicates of blood from a handful of donors (dated by TCRdb to the late 2010s). Receptors were amplified or captured by the immunoSEQ multiplex PCR assay. The table was pulled from immuneACCESS by TCRdb, which kept in-frame rearrangements only. Such tables lose some clones; where checked, under half of the loss comes from unresolved V genes, and the rest has no known cause. In this sample the table shows tens of thousands of clones, 90% of which occur a single time. The ten largest clonotypes hold approximately 4.4% of the sample. Material: PBMCs. Every receptor here comes from a human donor in good health. Some clones in this sample may be carry-over from other donors' samples.

The V call is TRBV6-5, the J call TRBJ2-7; TRBD1 matches at 8 bases. J lost 1 base, V lost 0 bases, and 5 bases had no gene match. The CDR3 runs to 16 residues. The V gene's germline CDR1 is MNHEY and CDR2 SVGAGI. CDR3 coding DNA: TGTGCCAGCAGTTACTCTCCGACAGGGGTGTCCTACGAGCAGTACTTC. Translating gives CASSYSPTGVSYEQYF.

The chain couples TRBV5-1 to TRBJ2-2; D gene ambiguous. This CDR3 has 16 amino acids. V dropped 9 bases and J dropped 0 bases, with 18 bases sitting between them. From germline, CDR1 is SGHRS and CDR2 YFSETQ. Here the CDR3 DNA reads TGCGCCACCACAACGGAGTATAAAGCGAACACCGGGGAGCTGTTTTTT. This gives the protein CATTTEYKANTGELFF.

This clone was recorded a few times. V is TRBV5-1 and J is TRBJ2-1; TRBD2 matches at 7 bases. The CDR3 loop spans 14 amino acids. The V gene end was trimmed by 3 bases and the J gene end by 0 bases; junction bases not matched to a gene: 0. CDR1 is SGHRS and CDR2 is YFSETQ in the germline V gene. For the CDR3, the DNA is TGCGCCAGCAGCTCTAGCGGCTCCTACAATGAGCAGTTCTTC. Translation gives CASSSSGSYNEQFF.

This sequence joins TRBV12-5 and TRBJ2-2, with D possibly TRBD2 on 6 matching bases. Trimming stripped 7 bases from V and 0 bases from J, with 18 bases between. The germline gives CDR1 LGHNT, CDR2 FRNRAP. The CDR3 is 17 amino acids. CDR3: CASAPRPAGTNTGELFF. CDR3 nucleotides: TGTGCTAGTGCTCCCCGGCCGGCGGGAACGAACACCGGGGAGCTGTTTTTT.

The chain uses TRBV7-9 and TRBJ1-1; unclear D gene. V lost 0 bases and J lost 11, with 7 bases in between. There are 11 residues in the CDR3. Per germline, CDR1 SEHNR and CDR2 FQNEAQ (reference sequence). CDR3 DNA sequence: TGTGCCAGCAGCTTAGCGGTCGCGGCTTTCTTT. This codes for CASSLAVAAFF. The full variable domain, with the rest looked up from reference TRBV7-9 and TRBJ1-1, is DTGVSQNPRHKITKRGQNVTFRCDPISEHNRLYWYRQTLGQGPEFLTYFQNEAQLEKSRLLSDRFSAERPKGSFSTLEIQRTEQGDSAMYLCASSLAVAAFFGQGTRLTVV.

V usage is TRBV29-1 and J usage is TRBJ2-1; unclear D gene. The CDR3 totals 14 residues. Germline assignment: CDR1 SQVTM and CDR2 ANQGSEA. Trimming removed 3 bases at V and 12 bases at J, with 21 bases between. CDR3 coding DNA: TGCAGCGTTGACAAGCCGGCTGACTTTAGGCCGCAGTTCTTC. This codes for CSVDKPADFRPQFF.

The count of this clone is one. The V call is TRBV18, the J call TRBJ2-7, with 10 bases fitting TRBD1. There are 13 residues in the CDR3. V shed 2 bases and J 5 bases; nucleotides not matched to a gene: 0. Germline assignment: CDR1 KGHSH and CDR2 LQKENI. CDR3 residues: CASSPGTGDEQYF. The CDR3 DNA reads TGTGCCAGCTCACCAGGGACAGGGGACGAGCAGTACTTC.

DNA of the CDR3: TGTGCCAGTAGTATCAGGGGTAGTAATCAGCCCCAGCATTTT. Protein: CASSIRGSNQPQHF. The chain uses TRBV19 and TRBJ1-5; TRBD1 might be the D (6 bases). The germline V gene encodes CDR1 LNHDA and CDR2 SQIVND (reference sequence). This CDR3 is built from 14 residues. The V gene lost 3 bases and the J gene lost 4 bases, with 10 bases spanning the gap.

CDR3: CASRQYNEQFF. The CDR3, as DNA: TGTGCCAGCAGACAGTACAATGAGCAGTTCTTC. The chain uses TRBV27 and TRBJ2-1; no firm D call. The ends were cut back, 6 bases at V and 4 bases at J, with 4 bases in the middle. Germline CDR1 reads MNHEY; CDR2 reads SMNVEV (reference sequence). The CDR3 runs to 11 residues.

The rearrangement uses TRBV10-3 and TRBJ1-2, with D uncertain. The germline V gene encodes CDR1 ENHRY and CDR2 SYGVKD. The CDR3 length is 15 residues. Trimming pared 3 bases from V and 6 bases from J, leaving 17 bases between. The CDR3 region is CAISETSGESDGYTF. CDR3 nucleotides: TGTGCCATCAGTGAAACCTCTGGGGAGTCCGATGGCTACACCTTC.

J is TRBJ1-1 and V is TRBV29-1; 8 positions match TRBD1. Germline CDR1 SQVTM, CDR2 ANQGSEA. The CDR3 totals 12 residues. The ends lost 6 bases at V and 4 bases at J; junction bases unmatched: 4. Here the CDR3 DNA reads TGCAGCGTCGACAGGGGAGGCACTGAAGCTTTCTTT. Translating it yields CSVDRGGTEAFF.

The chain employs TRBV6-5 and TRBJ1-6; 9 nucleotides line up with TRBD1. Germline lookup yields CDR1 MNHEY and CDR2 SVGAGI. This CDR3 contains 15 residues. After removal of 6 bases from V and 5 bases from J, the junction contained 5 bases not matched to a gene. DNA of the CDR3: TGTGCCAGCAGGGAGTGGGACAGGGATAATTCACCCCTCCACTTT. The encoded protein is CASREWDRDNSPLHF.

This sequence joins TRBV7-9 and TRBJ1-1; 9 bases are shared with TRBD1. Germline V gives CDR1 SEHNR, CDR2 FQNEAQ (reference sequence). Trimming cost V 4 bases and J 2 bases; bases outside gene matches: 5. The CDR3 extends over 15 amino acids. CDR3 in amino acids: CASSWGQGFNTEAFF. The CDR3 DNA reads TGTGCCAGCAGCTGGGGACAGGGTTTTAACACTGAAGCTTTCTTT.

This chain links TRBV4-1 with TRBJ2-1; a possible D gene is TRBD2 (5 bases). Germline lookup yields CDR1 MGHRA and CDR2 YSYEKL. Between the trimmed V and J ends, which lost 6 bases and 8 bases, there was a span of 23 bases. This CDR3 has 16 residues. This CDR3 reads CASRLDLATGHDEQFF. The CDR3, as DNA: TGCGCCAGCAGACTCGATCTAGCCACCGGTCACGATGAGCAGTTCTTC.

This clone was seen just once. The chain carries TRBV7-6 and TRBJ2-1, with D perhaps TRBD2 (5 bases). Germline CDR1 reads SGHVS; CDR2 reads FNYEAQ. The CDR3 sequence is 15 residues long. V was cut by 1 base and J by 9 bases, with 16 bases left in between. The CDR3 loop reads CASSLDLARTGEQFF. For the CDR3, the DNA is TGTGCCAGCAGCTTAGACTTAGCGAGGACGGGTGAGCAGTTCTTC. Full variable domain (outside the CDR3, taken from reference TRBV7-6 and TRBJ2-1): GAGVSQSPRYKVTKRGQDVALRCDPISGHVSLYWYRQALGQGPEFLTYFNYEAQQDKSGLPNDRFSAERPEGSISTLTIQRTEQRDSAMYRCASSLDLARTGEQFFGPGTRLTVL.

The gene calls are TRBV10-3 and TRBJ2-7; 15 bases match TRBD2. There are 17 residues in the CDR3. In germline, CDR1 is ENHRY, CDR2 SYGVKD. V lost 8 bases to trimming and J lost 5 bases; unmatched junction nucleotides: 13. Here the CDR3 reads CAISSTTGTSGGNEQYF. In DNA, the CDR3 is TGTGCCATCTCCTCTACAACCGGGACTAGCGGGGGGAACGAGCAGTACTTC.

V gene TRBV6-1 combines with J gene TRBJ2-6; D gene uncertain. The CDR3 spans 15 residues. Germline assignment: CDR1 MNHNS and CDR2 SASEGT. Trimming took 2 bases from V and 6 from J, leaving 11 bases between them. The CDR3 loop reads CASSEQQTKANVLTF. In nucleotides, the CDR3 is TGTGCCAGCAGTGAACAACAGACCAAGGCCAACGTCCTGACTTTC.

The chain couples TRBV6-6 to TRBJ1-1; no definite D call. Germline V gives CDR1 MNHNY, CDR2 SVGAGI (reference sequence). The CDR3 loop spans 15 amino acids. The ends were cut back, 0 bases at V and 0 bases at J, with 8 bases in the middle. CDR3 sequence: CASSYSGRMNTEAFF. The CDR3 coding sequence is TGTGCCAGCAGTTACTCAGGCAGGATGAACACTGAAGCTTTCTTT.

The rearrangement uses TRBV7-9 and TRBJ2-7; 7 bases line up with TRBD1. The V gene end was trimmed by 4 bases and the J gene end by 3 bases; junction bases not matched to a gene: 9. Germline V gene lookup returns CDR1 SEHNR and CDR2 FQNEAQ (reference sequence). CDR3 length: 15 residues. CDR3 residues: CASSSTKTGFYEQYF. The CDR3 DNA follows: TGTGCCAGCAGCTCAACCAAGACAGGGTTCTACGAGCAGTACTTC.

The J gene is TRBJ2-5, the V gene TRBV5-4, with 12 bases aligning to TRBD2. CDR1 is SGHNT and CDR2 is YYREEE in the germline V gene (reference sequence). J was trimmed by 4 bases and V by 3 bases; bases with no gene match: 4. This CDR3 comprises 15 residues. CDR3 sequence: CASSSSGGVAETQYF. CDR3 in DNA: TGTGCCAGCAGCTCTAGCGGGGGGGTCGCAGAGACCCAGTACTTC. Together with reference TRBV5-4 and TRBJ2-5, the CDR3 gives the full variable domain: ETGVTQSPTHLIKTRGQQVTLRCSSQSGHNTVSWYQQALGQGPQFIFQYYREEENGRGNFPPRFSGLQFPNYSSELNVNALELDDSALYLCASSSSGGVAETQYFGPGTRLLVL.

This chain connects TRBV14 to TRBJ2-7, with no clear D. The V gene lost 1 base and the J gene lost 4 bases, with 5 bases spanning the gap. The CDR3 sequence is 12 residues long. The V gene's germline CDR1 is SGHDN and CDR2 FVKESK. The CDR3 sequence: CASSQAGYEQYF. CDR3 nucleotides: TGTGCCAGCAGCCAAGCAGGTTACGAGCAGTACTTC.

CDR3 DNA: TGTGCCAGCAGCGACAGGGAAACTGGAAACACCATATATTTT. This translates into CASSDRETGNTIYF. The gene calls are TRBV27 and TRBJ1-3, with 7 bases aligning to TRBD1. The CDR3 contains 14 residues. CDR1 and CDR2 (germline): MNHEY, SMNVEV (reference sequence). V lost 6 bases to trimming and J lost 2 bases; unmatched junction nucleotides: 4.

The gene calls are TRBV7-3 and TRBJ2-3; a weak D match, TRBD2 (6 bases). The CDR3 has 14 amino acids. Germline CDR1 SGHTA, CDR2 FQGTGA. Trimming took off 2 bases at V and 2 bases at J, with 8 bases between the two ends. CDR3: CASSLAGPTDTQYF. The CDR3 DNA reads as TGTGCCAGCAGCTTAGCGGGGCCCACAGATACGCAGTATTTT. Supplemented by reference TRBV7-3 and TRBJ2-3, the full variable domain reads GAGVSQTPSNKVTEKGKYVELRCDPISGHTALYWYRQSLGQGPEFLIYFQGTGAADDSGLPNDRFFAVRPEGSVSTLKIQRTERGDSAVYLCASSLAGPTDTQYFGPGTRLTVL.

The V call is TRBV27, the J call TRBJ2-7; weak D call: TRBD1 (6 bases). Germline lookup yields CDR1 MNHEY and CDR2 SMNVEV (reference sequence). The CDR3 spans 13 residues. V was shortened by 5 bases and J by 3 bases, with 11 bases between the two germline ends. This CDR3 reads CASSRQGNYEQYF. Here the CDR3 DNA reads TGTGCCAGCAGTCGCCAGGGGAACTACGAGCAGTACTTC.

The chain has TRBV5-1 and TRBJ1-1; weak D call: TRBD1 (5 bases). The CDR3 sequence is 14 residues long. Deletions cut 9 bases from V and 2 bases from J, with 17 bases between. Per germline, CDR1 SGHRS and CDR2 YFSETQ. The CDR3 DNA reads as TGCGCCACCCATGGAGGGGTTGGAAACACTGAAGCTTTCTTT. Its protein product is CATHGGVGNTEAFF.

The J gene is TRBJ1-4, the V gene TRBV7-6; D perhaps matches TRBD1 (6 bases). Germline V gives CDR1 SGHVS, CDR2 FNYEAQ. Deletions cut 3 bases from V and 7 bases from J, with 18 bases between. This CDR3 contains 16 residues. The CDR3 coding sequence is TGTGCCAGCAGCTTTAACATTGGGGGCATTGGTGAAAAACTGTTTTTT. As protein: CASSFNIGGIGEKLFF.

V usage is TRBV6-4 and J usage is TRBJ1-5, with D maybe TRBD1 (5 bases). Germline V gene data show CDR1 as MRHNA and CDR2 as SNTAGT. This CDR3 spans 14 amino acids. V lost 3 bases and J lost 6, with 12 bases in between. CDR3 loop: CASSEQEGAQPQHF. The CDR3 nucleotides read TGTGCCAGCAGTGAACAGGAAGGCGCTCAGCCCCAGCATTTT.

The chain employs TRBV5-8 and TRBJ2-3, with 7 bases lining up with TRBD1. The CDR3 totals 15 residues. Trimming cost V 0 bases and J 4 bases; bases outside gene matches: 5. The V gene's germline CDR1 is SGHTS and CDR2 YDEGEE. The CDR3 loop reads CASSLGDSFSDTQYF. CDR3 DNA: TGTGCCAGCAGCTTGGGGGACAGTTTCTCAGATACGCAGTATTTT. The whole variable domain, remainder taken from reference TRBV5-8 and TRBJ2-3, is EAGVTQSPTHLIKTRGQQATLRCSPISGHTSVYWYQQALGLGLQFLLWYDEGEERNRGNFPPRFSGRQFPNYSSELNVNALELEDSALYLCASSLGDSFSDTQYFGPGTRLTVL.

V is TRBV6-5 and J is TRBJ1-2; 12 nucleotides agree with TRBD1. There are 12 residues in the CDR3. Per germline, CDR1 MNHEY and CDR2 SVGAGI. J lost 8 bases, V lost 7 bases, and 2 bases had no gene match. CDR3 loop: CASIGTGGGYTF. The CDR3 nucleotides read TGTGCCAGCATTGGGACAGGGGGCGGCTACACCTTC.

The V gene is TRBV29-1, the J gene TRBJ2-1; 10 nucleotides line up with TRBD2. Germline assignment: CDR1 SQVTM and CDR2 ANQGSEA. Trimming took 6 bases from V and 4 from J; bases not matched to a gene: 9. CDR3 length: 15 residues. The CDR3 region is CSVGPLAGAYNEQFF. CDR3 DNA: TGCAGCGTGGGCCCCCTAGCGGGAGCATACAATGAGCAGTTCTTC.

The rearrangement joins TRBV2 to TRBJ1-4, with D possibly being TRBD1 (6 bases). Germline V gene lookup returns CDR1 SNHLY and CDR2 FYNNEI. Deletions cut 2 bases from V and 8 bases from J, with 15 bases between. The CDR3 is 15 amino acids. In DNA, the CDR3 is TGTGCCAGCAGTGAAAGGCGGGGGGCGGAAGAAAAACTGTTTTTT. It encodes CASSERRGAEEKLFF.

The V and J genes are TRBV29-1 and TRBJ1-5, with D possibly TRBD1 on 6 matching bases. V was cut by 8 bases and J by 0 bases, with 11 bases left in between. Germline V gene data show CDR1 as SQVTM and CDR2 as ANQGSEA. This CDR3 has 13 amino acids. In nucleotides, the CDR3 is TGCAGCCCCGAAGGGGGTAGCAATCAGCCCCAGCATTTT. Amino acids: CSPEGGSNQPQHF.